One and the same sample provided the 3 T cell receptor beta chains below, sequenced in a study of cytomegalovirus exposure and HLA in healthy donors. This PCR relied on a set of 60 Vbeta primers and 13 Jbeta primers. The assay was immunoSEQ multiplex PCR, and TCRdb's table has in-frame clones only and misses some. The sample yields about 180,000 clones, more than 80% seen once. The sequencing sample was made of PBMCs. These receptors were obtained from a woman aged 18 to 35 in good health and CMV-seropositive.

This clone was picked up a small number of times. J is TRBJ1-1 and V is TRBV5-1; a weak D match, TRBD1 (5 bases). The CDR3 runs 14 residues. With 1 base removed from V and 5 bases from J, the gap between germline ends came to 12 bases. CDR1 is SGHRS and CDR2 is YFSETQ in the germline V gene. CDR3 nucleotide sequence: TGCGCCAGCAGCTTGCAGGTCGGGGGGACTGAAGCTTTCTTT. This codes for CASSLQVGGTEAFF.

Only a few counts were recorded for this clone. The chain couples TRBV29-1 to TRBJ2-7, with D perhaps TRBD2 (5 bases). CDR3 length: 16 residues. The V end lost 0 bases, the J end lost 6 bases, and 21 bases lay between the germline ends. Germline V gives CDR1 SQVTM, CDR2 ANQGSEA. The CDR3 sequence: CSVEERTFSEGSEQYF. The CDR3, as DNA: TGCAGCGTTGAAGAACGGACTTTCAGCGAGGGCAGCGAGCAGTACTTC.

The rearrangement uses TRBV13 and TRBJ2-1, with 8 nucleotides matching TRBD2. J gave up 4 bases and V 5 bases, and 7 bases lay outside the gene matches. CDR3 length: 15 residues. Germline assignment: CDR1 PRHDT and CDR2 FYEKMQ (reference sequence). The CDR3 loop reads CASSAGGAGYNEQFF. CDR3 sequence (DNA): TGTGCCAGCAGCGCCGGGGGGGCCGGGTACAATGAGCAGTTCTTC. The full variable domain, with the rest looked up from reference TRBV13 and TRBJ2-1, is AAGVIQSPRHLIKEKRETATLKCYPIPRHDTVYWYQQGPGQDPQFLISFYEKMQSDKGSIPDRFSAQQFSDYHSELNMSSLELGDSALYFCASSAGGAGYNEQFFGPGTRLTVL.